This is a list of T cell receptor beta chains from one sample in a study of PD-1 blockade in mismatch repair-deficient tumors. The protocol was immunoSEQ multiplex PCR, while the TCRdb copy is restricted to in-frame clones and leaves out a portion. This sample carries 30,000 to 45,000 clones, over 80% of them seen once, and the ten largest clones take roughly 0.98%. The sample here was PBMCs, taken less than 40 weeks after starting pembrolizumab. The receptor source for this set is an adult with mismatch repair-deficient cancer. The CDR3 runs from the conserved cysteine through the conserved F or W. Fields, in order: J gene, D gene, clone size, V gene, CDR3 protein, CDR3 DNA. A D gene is named only where the DNA matches it firmly. The size entry is marked missing in some rows and otherwise reads once, few, many or a size class.

J: TRBJ2-7
D: -
size: -
V: TRBV9
CDR3: CASSVEYNSYEQYF
DNA: TGTGCCAGCAGCGTAGAGTACAACTCCTACGAGCAGTACTTC

J: TRBJ2-7
D: -
size: -
V: TRBV30
CDR3: CAWSVTGGPTRQYF
DNA: TGTGCCTGGAGTGTAACCGGGGGACCTACGAGACAGTACTTC

J: TRBJ1-5
D: TRBD1
size: -
V: TRBV6-5
CDR3: CASSYQGANQPQHF
DNA: TGTGCCAGCAGTTATCAGGGGGCGAATCAGCCCCAGCATTTT

J: TRBJ2-1
D: -
size: -
V: TRBV5-4
CDR3: CASSFVNEQFF
DNA: TGTGCCAGCAGCTTCGTCAATGAGCAGTTCTTC

J: TRBJ2-7
D: -
size: -
V: TRBV9
CDR3: CASSPLPSGYEQYF
DNA: TGTGCCAGCAGCCCCCTCCCGTCGGGGTACGAGCAGTACTTC

J: TRBJ1-4
D: TRBD1
size: -
V: TRBV27
CDR3: CASNRYGTDNEKLFF
DNA: TGTGCCAGCAATAGATACGGGACAGATAATGAAAAACTGTTTTTT

J: TRBJ1-1
D: -
size: -
V: TRBV2
CDR3: CASIGGVRTEAFF
DNA: TGTGCCAGCATCGGGGGGGTGAGGACTGAAGCTTTCTTT

J: TRBJ2-7
D: TRBD1
size: -
V: TRBV18
CDR3: CASSPGQATYEQYF
DNA: TGTGCCAGCTCACCAGGACAGGCTACCTACGAGCAGTACTTC

J: TRBJ1-2
D: -
size: few
V: TRBV30
CDR3: CAWSVWRPAYGYTF
DNA: TGTGCCTGGAGTGTATGGAGGCCTGCCTATGGCTACACCTTC

J: TRBJ2-7
D: -
size: -
V: TRBV6-5
CDR3: CASLSQYYEQYF
DNA: TGTGCCAGCTTATCACAGTACTACGAGCAGTACTTC

J: TRBJ2-1
D: TRBD1
size: -
V: TRBV2
CDR3: CASSEARDRNNEQFF
DNA: TGTGCCAGCAGTGAAGCCCGGGACAGAAACAATGAGCAGTTCTTC

J: TRBJ1-2
D: TRBD1
size: -
V: TRBV28
CDR3: CASTHVTGQGYTF
DNA: TGTGCCAGCACCCATGTGACAGGGCAGGGCTACACCTTC

J: TRBJ2-5
D: TRBD1
size: -
V: TRBV2
CDR3: CASTYPGGETQYF
DNA: TGTGCCAGCACTTATCCAGGGGGAGAGACCCAGTACTTC

J: TRBJ2-1
D: TRBD2
size: -
V: TRBV7-3
CDR3: CASSLLGGLAGAGDEQFF
DNA: TGTGCCAGCAGCCTCCTAGGGGGACTAGCGGGAGCCGGCGATGAGCAGTTCTTC

J: TRBJ2-1
D: TRBD1
size: -
V: TRBV5-4
CDR3: CASSSRDRSNEQFF
DNA: TGTGCCAGCTCCTCCCGGGACAGGAGCAATGAGCAGTTCTTC

J: TRBJ1-5
D: -
size: -
V: TRBV28
CDR3: CASSLWGRGGNQPQHF
DNA: TGTGCCAGCAGTTTATGGGGCAGGGGAGGCAATCAGCCCCAGCATTTT

J: TRBJ2-5
D: TRBD2
size: -
V: TRBV4-1
CDR3: CASSLIAGGPQETQYF
DNA: TGCGCCAGCAGCCTGATAGCGGGAGGGCCTCAAGAGACCCAGTACTTC

J: TRBJ2-3
D: TRBD2
size: -
V: TRBV19
CDR3: CASSTSSGSMADTQYF
DNA: TGTGCCAGTAGCACCTCTAGCGGGAGCATGGCAGATACGCAGTATTTT

J: TRBJ1-3
D: -
size: -
V: TRBV6-1
CDR3: CASWGDLPGNTIYF
DNA: TGTGCCAGCTGGGGGGACTTGCCTGGAAACACCATATATTTT

J: TRBJ2-5
D: TRBD2
size: -
V: TRBV5-1
CDR3: CASSSLAGVVEETQYF
DNA: TGCGCCAGCAGCTCTCTAGCGGGAGTGGTAGAAGAGACCCAGTACTTC

J: TRBJ2-4
D: -
size: -
V: TRBV7-9
CDR3: CASSLTGVNIQYF
DNA: TGTGCCAGCAGCTTAACCGGGGTCAACATTCAGTACTTC

J: TRBJ1-1
D: -
size: once
V: TRBV28
CDR3: CASTQNTEAFF
DNA: TGTGCCAGCACCCAGAACACTGAAGCTTTCTTT

J: TRBJ2-7
D: TRBD2
size: few
V: TRBV30
CDR3: CAWSQGLAGKYEQYF
DNA: TGTGCCTGGAGTCAAGGACTAGCGGGAAAGTACGAGCAGTACTTC

J: TRBJ2-3
D: TRBD2
size: -
V: TRBV7-3
CDR3: CASSLRGRLAGVGSTDTQYF
DNA: TGTGCCAGCAGCTTAAGGGGCCGGCTAGCGGGAGTGGGGAGCACAGATACGCAGTATTTT

J: TRBJ1-1
D: -
size: once
V: TRBV7-2
CDR3: CASSGRVNTEAFF
DNA: TGTGCCAGCAGCGGGAGGGTGAACACTGAAGCTTTCTTT

J: TRBJ1-2
D: -
size: -
V: TRBV20-1
CDR3: CSGGEGPGYTF
DNA: TGCAGTGGGGGGGAGGGACCAGGCTACACCTTC

J: TRBJ2-5
D: -
size: medium-sized
V: TRBV2
CDR3: CASSDVEGETQYF
DNA: TGTGCCAGCAGTGACGTGGAGGGAGAGACCCAGTACTTC

J: TRBJ2-7
D: TRBD1
size: few
V: TRBV10-1
CDR3: CASSEGQGISYEQYF
DNA: TGCGCCAGCAGTGAAGGACAGGGGATCTCCTACGAGCAGTACTTC

J: TRBJ2-1
D: TRBD1
size: -
V: TRBV5-1
CDR3: CASSPDRVINNEQFF
DNA: TGCGCCAGCAGCCCCGACAGGGTAATCAACAATGAGCAGTTCTTC

J: TRBJ1-1
D: TRBD1
size: once
V: TRBV6-1
CDR3: CASSVGGGLNTEAFF
DNA: TGTGCCAGCAGTGTTGGAGGGGGCCTGAACACTGAAGCTTTCTTT

J: TRBJ1-1
D: -
size: -
V: TRBV7-9
CDR3: CASSPIQGKGDTEAFF
DNA: TGTGCCAGCAGCCCAATCCAGGGAAAGGGTGACACTGAAGCTTTCTTT

J: TRBJ2-1
D: TRBD2
size: -
V: TRBV27
CDR3: CASSFLGLANEQFF
DNA: TGTGCCAGCAGTTTCCTAGGACTAGCGAATGAGCAGTTCTTC

J: TRBJ2-7
D: -
size: -
V: TRBV19
CDR3: CASSISPHYEQYF
DNA: TGTGCCAGTAGTATTAGTCCGCACTACGAGCAGTACTTC

J: TRBJ1-2
D: TRBD1
size: -
V: TRBV5-1
CDR3: CASSLQGSYTF
DNA: TGCGCCAGCAGCTTACAGGGGAGCTACACCTTC

J: TRBJ2-2
D: TRBD1
size: -
V: TRBV12-5
CDR3: CASGFYIDRGVGELFF
DNA: TGTGCTAGTGGTTTTTACATCGACAGGGGAGTGGGGGAGCTGTTTTTT

J: TRBJ2-1
D: TRBD2
size: -
V: TRBV19
CDR3: CASSIPRGLAFYNEQFF
DNA: TGTGCCAGTAGTATCCCCAGGGGACTAGCATTCTACAATGAGCAGTTCTTC

J: TRBJ1-4
D: -
size: -
V: TRBV5-1
CDR3: CASSLEGANEKLFF
DNA: TGCGCCAGCAGCTTGGAGGGGGCTAATGAAAAACTGTTTTTT

J: TRBJ2-2
D: TRBD1
size: -
V: TRBV5-8
CDR3: CASSAGTGTAGELFF
DNA: TGTGCCAGCAGCGCAGGGACAGGGACCGCCGGGGAGCTGTTTTTT

J: TRBJ1-2
D: -
size: -
V: TRBV27
CDR3: CASSEPGHQSKGYTF
DNA: TGTGCCAGCAGTGAACCGGGACACCAATCGAAGGGCTACACCTTC